This TCR beta chain was observed in a study of blood T cell repertoires in COVID-19. About the study: The study drew acute and convalescent COVID-19 samples from the United States, Italy and Spain. From T cells, B-cell-depleted T cells, or PBMCs came the material, which was cDNA or gDNA.

Looked up from germline, CDR1 is MNHEY and CDR2 is SVGAGI. CDR3 size: 15 residues. The V segment lost 6 bases and the J segment 0 bases; nucleotides outside the gene matches: 5. Under the authors' procedure: For nucleated cells, counts were estimated from reference gene primer amplification. The method was immunoSEQ multiplex PCR; TCRdb's version includes in-frame clones alone and lacks a portion of them. That table gives V, J and clone size, and the DNA gave D and trimming. The sample consists of about 200,000 clones, approximately 91% of them appearing once. Sequencing input: peripheral blood. The source of this sequence is a woman between 35 and 50 years old with acute or convalescent COVID-19. The chain recombines TRBV6-5 with TRBJ1-1, with 9 bases lining up with TRBD1. The DNA for the CDR3 is TGTGCCAGCAGACGACAGGGGGACATGAACACTGAAGCTTTCTTT. Protein: CASRRQGDMNTEAFF.